This T cell receptor (beta chain) was identified in a study of T-cell memory formation after mild COVID-19. General study points: Among contracting clones, CD4+ were mainly CM/EM and CD8+ enriched in EMRA.

Using its own MiXCR run on the 5' RACE reads, TCRdb lists one record per CDR3 protein. The sample has 95,000 to 120,000 distinct CDR3 sequences, roughly 19% seen once; the top ten hold around 5.1%. This clonotype has just a few counts. Its specificity is unknown. CDR3 length: 14 amino acids. Trimming took 4 bases from V and 5 from J; bases not matched to a gene: 5. Germline V gene lookup returns CDR1 SGHDT and CDR2 YYEEEE. The gene calls are TRBV5-6 and TRBJ1-2, with 10 nucleotides matching TRBD1. The TCR comes from a young man who had mild COVID-19 (a few samples of this study predate the infection). Cell type and time point are not known. The material sequenced was PBMCs or a T cell subset sorted from them (not recorded which). This chain's CDR3 is CASSGDRGLYGYTF. CDR3 coding DNA: TGTGCCAGCAGCGGTGACAGGGGGCTTTATGGCTACACCTTC.